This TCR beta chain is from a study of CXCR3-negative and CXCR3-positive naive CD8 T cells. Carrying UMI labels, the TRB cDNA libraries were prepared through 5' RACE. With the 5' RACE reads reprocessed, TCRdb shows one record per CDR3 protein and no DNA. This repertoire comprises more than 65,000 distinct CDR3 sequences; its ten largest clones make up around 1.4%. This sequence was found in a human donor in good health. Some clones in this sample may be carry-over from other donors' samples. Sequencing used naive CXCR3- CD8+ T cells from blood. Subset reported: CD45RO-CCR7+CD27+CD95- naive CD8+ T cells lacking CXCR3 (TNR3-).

The CDR3 sequence is CASKVGAPNEQFF. This chain joins TRBV5-1 and TRBJ2-1; lacking DNA, the TRBD2 call made by TCRdb goes unchecked. This CDR3 spans 13 amino acids. CDR1 SGHRS and CDR2 YFSETQ come from the germline V gene.